Given below is one T cell receptor (beta chain) in context. Trimming removed 4 bases at V and 2 bases at J, with 15 bases between. Germline V lookup: CDR1 SGHRS, CDR2 YFSETQ. The CDR3 runs to 15 residues. These data are taken from a study of blood T cell repertoires in COVID-19. Overall study: T cells, B-cell-depleted T cells, or PBMCs supplied cDNA or gDNA.

Here immunoSEQ multiplex PCR was the method, and the copy in TCRdb shows in-frame clones only, minus some. The top ten clones hold 2.1% of a sample with 200,000 to 250,000 clones, about 88% of them seen once. The sequence was obtained from a woman between 35 and 50 years old who had recovered from COVID-19. The sequenced sample consisted of peripheral blood. The V call is TRBV5-1, the J call TRBJ2-5; D might be TRBD2 (5 bases). The CDR3 DNA reads TGCGCCAGCAGCCCCCGGGGAGCGGCACAAGAGACCCAGTACTTC. It encodes CASSPRGAAQETQYF.